This entry lists 6 T cell receptor beta chains sequenced from one sample in a study of response to subunit inactivated influenza vaccine. One entry per CDR3 protein, called by TCRdb with MiXCR from the RT-PCR reads. The sample lists 280,000 or so distinct CDR3 sequences, 21% occurring once. The input for sequencing was PBMCs from blood, taken about 20 months after vaccination. The receptors were gathered from a man aged 45-69 years who received an inactivated influenza vaccine.

This clonotype was counted between two and nine times. This rearrangement joins TRBV27 to TRBJ2-7; 9 bases map to TRBD1. CDR3 length: 15 residues. CDR1 and CDR2 (germline): MNHEY, SMNVEV (reference sequence). The J segment lost 0 bases and the V segment lost 7 bases, leaving 7 bases of the junction unmatched. The CDR3 region is CASTNRGLTSYEQYF. Written as DNA, the CDR3 is TGTGCCAGCACAAACAGGGGGCTAACCTCCTACGAGCAGTACTTC.

The gene calls are TRBV14 and TRBJ2-5; 7 bases align to TRBD2. This CDR3 is 16 amino acids long. Germline assignment: CDR1 SGHDN and CDR2 FVKESK. Germline trimming cut 1 base from V and 2 bases from J; bases unmatched to any gene: 7. The CDR3 nucleotides read TGTGCCAGCAGCCAAGGAAAAGCGGGGCATCAAGAGACCCAGTACTTC. Encoded protein: CASSQGKAGHQETQYF.

A single count supports this clonotype. An end of the junction does not agree with germline; a read error may underlie this. The chain carries TRBV6-6 and TRBJ2-1; 12 nucleotides align to TRBD2. The CDR3 length is 15 residues. CDR1 MNHNY and CDR2 SVGAGI come from the germline V gene (reference sequence). The CDR3 DNA reads TGTGCCAGCAGTCACTCTAGCGGGGGGGCGAATGAGCAGTTCTTC. Translation: CASSHSSGGANEQFF.

This chain joins TRBV10-1 and TRBJ2-2, with D maybe TRBD1 (6 bases). The CDR3 spans 16 residues. V was trimmed by 0 bases and J by 5 bases, leaving 13 bases between them. CDR1 and CDR2 from the germline V gene are WNHNN and SYGVQD (reference sequence). Written as DNA, the CDR3 is TGCGCCAGCAGTGAGTCTGAGAGGGGGAGAACCGGGGAGCTGTTTTTT. The encoded protein is CASSESERGRTGELFF.

The genes are TRBV3-1 and TRBJ1-5, with unresolved D. CDR1 and CDR2 from the germline V gene are LGHDT and YNNKEL (reference sequence). This CDR3 spans 14 amino acids. Between the trimmed V and J ends, which lost 0 bases and 4 bases, there was a span of 7 bases. In DNA, the CDR3 is TGTGCCAGCAGCCAAGACAGCATTAATCAGCCCCAGCATTTT. Amino acids: CASSQDSINQPQHF.

This clonotype was detected only a few times. The chain employs TRBV12-3 or TRBV12-4 and TRBJ1-2; 9 bases are shared with TRBD1. V trimming: 6 bases; J trimming: 7 bases; junction bases outside the gene matches: 6. This CDR3 contains 13 residues. The CDR3: CASRKTGGVGYTF. CDR3 coding DNA: TGTGCCAGCAGAAAGACAGGGGGAGTTGGCTACACCTTC.